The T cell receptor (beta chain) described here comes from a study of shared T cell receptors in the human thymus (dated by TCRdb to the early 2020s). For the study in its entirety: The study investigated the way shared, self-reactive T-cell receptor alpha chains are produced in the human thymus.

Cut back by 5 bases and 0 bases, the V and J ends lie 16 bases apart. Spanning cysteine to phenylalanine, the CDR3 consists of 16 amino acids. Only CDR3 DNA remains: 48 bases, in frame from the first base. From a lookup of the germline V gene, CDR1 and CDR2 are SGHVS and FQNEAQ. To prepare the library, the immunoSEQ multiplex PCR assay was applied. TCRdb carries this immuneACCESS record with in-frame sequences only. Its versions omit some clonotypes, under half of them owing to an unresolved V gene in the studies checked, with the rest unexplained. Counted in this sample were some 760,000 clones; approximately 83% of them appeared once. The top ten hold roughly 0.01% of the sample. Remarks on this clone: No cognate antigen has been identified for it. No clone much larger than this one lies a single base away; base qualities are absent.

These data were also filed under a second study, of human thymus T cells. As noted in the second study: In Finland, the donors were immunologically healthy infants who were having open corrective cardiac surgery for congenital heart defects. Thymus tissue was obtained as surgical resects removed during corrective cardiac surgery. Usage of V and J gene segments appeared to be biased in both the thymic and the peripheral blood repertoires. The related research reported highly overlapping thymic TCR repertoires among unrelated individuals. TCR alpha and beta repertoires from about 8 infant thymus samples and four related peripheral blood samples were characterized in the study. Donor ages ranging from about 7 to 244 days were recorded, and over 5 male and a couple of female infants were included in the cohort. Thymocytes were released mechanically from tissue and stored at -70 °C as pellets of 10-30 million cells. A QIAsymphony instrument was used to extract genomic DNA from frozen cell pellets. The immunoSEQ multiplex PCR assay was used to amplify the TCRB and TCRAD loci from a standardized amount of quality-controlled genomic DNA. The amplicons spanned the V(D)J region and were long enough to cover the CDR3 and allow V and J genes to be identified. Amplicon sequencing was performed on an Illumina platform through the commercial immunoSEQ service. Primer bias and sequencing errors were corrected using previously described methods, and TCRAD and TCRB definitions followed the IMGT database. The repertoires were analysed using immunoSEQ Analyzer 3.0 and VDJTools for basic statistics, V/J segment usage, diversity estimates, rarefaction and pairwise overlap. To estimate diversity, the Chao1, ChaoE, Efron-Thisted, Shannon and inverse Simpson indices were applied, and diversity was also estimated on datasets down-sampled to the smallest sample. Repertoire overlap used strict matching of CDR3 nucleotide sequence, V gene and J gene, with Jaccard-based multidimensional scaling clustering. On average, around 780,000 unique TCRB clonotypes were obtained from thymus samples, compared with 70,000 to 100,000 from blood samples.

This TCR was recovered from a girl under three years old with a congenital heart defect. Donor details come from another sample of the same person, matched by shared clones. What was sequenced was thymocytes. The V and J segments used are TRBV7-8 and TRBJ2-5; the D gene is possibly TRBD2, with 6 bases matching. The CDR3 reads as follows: CASSTRDSEYQETQYF. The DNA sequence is TGTGCCAGCAGCACCCGGGACTCCGAGTACCAAGAGACCCAGTACTTC. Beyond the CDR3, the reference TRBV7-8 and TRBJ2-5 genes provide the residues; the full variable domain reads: GAGVSQSPRYKVAKRGQDVALRCDPISGHVSLFWYQQALGQGPEFLTYFQNEAQLDKSGLPSDRFFAERPEGSVSTLKIQRTQQEDSAVYLCASSTRDSEYQETQYFGPGTRLLVL.